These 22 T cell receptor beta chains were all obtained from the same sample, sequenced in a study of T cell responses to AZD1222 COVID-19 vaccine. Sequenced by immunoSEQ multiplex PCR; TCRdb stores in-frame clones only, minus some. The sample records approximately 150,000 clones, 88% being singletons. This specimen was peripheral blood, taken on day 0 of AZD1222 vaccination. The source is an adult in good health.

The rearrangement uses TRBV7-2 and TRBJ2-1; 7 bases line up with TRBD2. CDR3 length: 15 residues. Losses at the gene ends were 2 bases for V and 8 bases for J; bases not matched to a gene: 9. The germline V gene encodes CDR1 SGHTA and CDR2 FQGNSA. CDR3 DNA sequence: TGTGCCAGCAGCTTATTCGCGGGAGTGGAGGATGAGCAGTTCTTC. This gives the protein CASSLFAGVEDEQFF. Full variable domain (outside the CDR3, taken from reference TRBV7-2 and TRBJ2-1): GAGVSQSPSNKVTEKGKDVELRCDPISGHTALYWYRQSLGQGLEFLIYFQGNSAPDKSGLPSDRFSAERTGGSVSTLTIQRTQQEDSAVYLCASSLFAGVEDEQFFGPGTRLTVL.

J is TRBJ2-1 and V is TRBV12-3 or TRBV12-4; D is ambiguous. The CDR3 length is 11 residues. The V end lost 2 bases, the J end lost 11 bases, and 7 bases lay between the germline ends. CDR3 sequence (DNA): TGTGCCAGCAGTTTATACCCTAAGCAGTTCTTC. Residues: CASSLYPKQFF.

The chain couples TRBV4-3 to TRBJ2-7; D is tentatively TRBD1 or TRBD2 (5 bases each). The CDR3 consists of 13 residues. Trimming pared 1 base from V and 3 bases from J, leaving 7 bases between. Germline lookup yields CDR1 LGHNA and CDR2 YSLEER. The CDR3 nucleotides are TGCGCCAGCAGCCAAGCAGGGAGCTACGAGCAGTACTTC. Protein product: CASSQAGSYEQYF.

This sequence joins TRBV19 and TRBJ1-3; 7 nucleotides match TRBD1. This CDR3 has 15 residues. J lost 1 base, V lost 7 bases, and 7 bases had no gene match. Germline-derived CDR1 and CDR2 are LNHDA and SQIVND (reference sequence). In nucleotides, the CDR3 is TGTGCCAGTACCCGGACAGGTTTGTCTGGAAACACCATATATTTT. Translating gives CASTRTGLSGNTIYF.

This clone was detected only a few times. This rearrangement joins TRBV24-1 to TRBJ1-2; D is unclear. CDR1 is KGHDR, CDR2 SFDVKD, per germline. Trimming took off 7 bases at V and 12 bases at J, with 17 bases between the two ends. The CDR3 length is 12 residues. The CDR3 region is CATSQTLGRHTF. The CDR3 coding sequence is TGTGCCACCAGCCAAACTCTGGGTCGGCACACCTTC.

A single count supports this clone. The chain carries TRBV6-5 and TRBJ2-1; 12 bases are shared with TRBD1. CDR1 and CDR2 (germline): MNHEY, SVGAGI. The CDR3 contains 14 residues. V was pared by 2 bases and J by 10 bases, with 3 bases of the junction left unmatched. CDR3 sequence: CASSYGTGGGEQFF. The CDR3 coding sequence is TGTGCCAGCAGTTACGGGACAGGGGGCGGGGAGCAGTTCTTC.

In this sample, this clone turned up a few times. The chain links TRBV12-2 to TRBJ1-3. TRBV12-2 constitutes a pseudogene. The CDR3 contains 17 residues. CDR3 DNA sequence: TGTGCAAGTCTCCACATACCGGGGGGGAATTCAGGAAACACCATATATTTT. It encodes CASLHIPGGNSGNTIYF.

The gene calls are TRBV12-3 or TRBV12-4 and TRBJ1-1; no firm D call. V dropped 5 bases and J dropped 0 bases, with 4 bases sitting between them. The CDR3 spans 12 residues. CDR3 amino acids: CASSLLNTEAFF. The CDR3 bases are TGTGCCAGCAGTCTCTTGAACACTGAAGCTTTCTTT.

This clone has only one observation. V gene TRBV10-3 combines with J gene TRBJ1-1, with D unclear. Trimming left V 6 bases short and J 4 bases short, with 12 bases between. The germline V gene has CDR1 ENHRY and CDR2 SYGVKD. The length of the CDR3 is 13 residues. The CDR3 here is CAIRDAEITEAFF. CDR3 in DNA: TGTGCCATCAGAGACGCAGAGATCACTGAAGCTTTCTTT.

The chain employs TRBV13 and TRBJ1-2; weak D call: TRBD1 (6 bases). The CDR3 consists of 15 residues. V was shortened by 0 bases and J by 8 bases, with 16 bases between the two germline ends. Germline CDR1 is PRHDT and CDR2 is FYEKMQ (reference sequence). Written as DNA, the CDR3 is TGTGCCAGCAGCTTAGGCCGCAGGGGACTAAACGGCTACACCTTC. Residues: CASSLGRRGLNGYTF.

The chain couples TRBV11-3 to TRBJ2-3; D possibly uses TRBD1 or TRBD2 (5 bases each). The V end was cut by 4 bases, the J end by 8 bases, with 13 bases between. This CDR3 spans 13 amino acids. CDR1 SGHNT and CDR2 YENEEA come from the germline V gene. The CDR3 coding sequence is TGTGCCAGCAGCTCCCGGGACGCAGCTACGCAGTATTTT. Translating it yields CASSSRDAATQYF.

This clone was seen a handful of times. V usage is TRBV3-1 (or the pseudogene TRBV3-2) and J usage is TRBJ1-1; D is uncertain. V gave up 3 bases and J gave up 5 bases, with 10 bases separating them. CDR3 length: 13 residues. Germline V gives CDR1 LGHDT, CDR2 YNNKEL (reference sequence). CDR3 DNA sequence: TGTGCCAGCAGCCATATGGAGGGAACTGAAGCTTTCTTT. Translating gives CASSHMEGTEAFF.

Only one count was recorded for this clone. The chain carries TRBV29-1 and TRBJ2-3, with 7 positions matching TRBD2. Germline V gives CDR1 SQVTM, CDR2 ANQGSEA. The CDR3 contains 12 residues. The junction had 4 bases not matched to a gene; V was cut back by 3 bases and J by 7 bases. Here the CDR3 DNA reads TGCAGCGTTGAGGGGACTACCCATACGCAGTATTTT. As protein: CSVEGTTHTQYF.

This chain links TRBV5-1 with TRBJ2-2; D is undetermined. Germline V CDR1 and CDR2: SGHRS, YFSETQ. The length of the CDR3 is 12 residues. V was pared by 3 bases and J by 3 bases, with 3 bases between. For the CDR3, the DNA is TGCGCCAGCAGCTGGGACACCGGGGAGCTGTTTTTT. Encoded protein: CASSWDTGELFF.

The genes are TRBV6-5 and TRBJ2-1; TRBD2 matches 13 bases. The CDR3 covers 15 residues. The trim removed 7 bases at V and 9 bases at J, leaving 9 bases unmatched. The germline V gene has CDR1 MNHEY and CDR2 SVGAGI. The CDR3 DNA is TGTGCCAGCACTCCCGGACTAGCGGGAGTTGGTGAGCAGTTCTTC. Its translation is CASTPGLAGVGEQFF.

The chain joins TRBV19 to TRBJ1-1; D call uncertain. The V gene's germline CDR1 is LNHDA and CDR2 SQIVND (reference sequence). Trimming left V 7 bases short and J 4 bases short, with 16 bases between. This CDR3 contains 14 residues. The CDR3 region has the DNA TGTGCCAGTACCACGGTGGGGAGACGCACTGAAGCTTTCTTT. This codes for CASTTVGRRTEAFF. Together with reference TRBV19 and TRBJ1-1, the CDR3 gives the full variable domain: DGGITQSPKYLFRKEGQNVTLSCEQNLNHDAMYWYRQDPGQGLRLIYYSQIVNDFQKGDIAEGYSVSREKKESFPLTVTSAQKNPTAFYLCASTTVGRRTEAFFGQGTRLTVV.

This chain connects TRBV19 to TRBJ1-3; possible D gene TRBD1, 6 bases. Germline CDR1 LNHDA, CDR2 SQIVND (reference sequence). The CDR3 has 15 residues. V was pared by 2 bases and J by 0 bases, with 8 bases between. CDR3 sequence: CASSIRGNSGNTIYF. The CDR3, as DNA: TGTGCCAGTAGTATAAGGGGGAACTCTGGAAACACCATATATTTT.

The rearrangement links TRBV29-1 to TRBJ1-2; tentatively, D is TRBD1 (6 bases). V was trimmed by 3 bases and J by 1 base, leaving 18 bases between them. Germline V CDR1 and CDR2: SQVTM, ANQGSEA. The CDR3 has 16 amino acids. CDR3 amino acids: CSVERVPGEFNYGYTF. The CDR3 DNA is TGCAGCGTTGAGAGGGTGCCAGGGGAATTTAACTATGGCTACACCTTC.

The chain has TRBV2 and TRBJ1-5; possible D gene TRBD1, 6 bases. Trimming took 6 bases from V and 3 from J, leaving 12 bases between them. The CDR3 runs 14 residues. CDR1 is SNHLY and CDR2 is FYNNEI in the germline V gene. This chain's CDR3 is CASRVGQYNQPQHF. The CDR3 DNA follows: TGTGCCAGCAGAGTAGGACAGTACAATCAGCCCCAGCATTTT.

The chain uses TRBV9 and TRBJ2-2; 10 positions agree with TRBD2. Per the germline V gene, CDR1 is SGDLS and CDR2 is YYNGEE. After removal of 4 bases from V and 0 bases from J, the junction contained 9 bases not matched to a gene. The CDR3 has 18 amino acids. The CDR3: CASSRTSGRGANTGELFF. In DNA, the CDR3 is TGTGCCAGCAGCCGGACTAGCGGAAGAGGCGCGAACACCGGGGAGCTGTTTTTT.

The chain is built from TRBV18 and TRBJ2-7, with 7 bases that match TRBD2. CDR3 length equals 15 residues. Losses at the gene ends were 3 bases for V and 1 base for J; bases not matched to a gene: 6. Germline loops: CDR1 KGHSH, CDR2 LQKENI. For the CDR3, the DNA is TGTGCCAGCTCACCCGGCGGGAGCTCGTCCTACGAGCAGTACTTC. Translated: CASSPGGSSSYEQYF.

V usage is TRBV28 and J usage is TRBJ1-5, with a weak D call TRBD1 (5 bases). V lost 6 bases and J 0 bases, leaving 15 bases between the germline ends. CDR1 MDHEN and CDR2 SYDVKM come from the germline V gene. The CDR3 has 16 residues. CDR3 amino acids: CASSRDGQYSNQPQHF. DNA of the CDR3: TGTGCCAGCAGCCGGGATGGACAATATAGCAATCAGCCCCAGCATTTT. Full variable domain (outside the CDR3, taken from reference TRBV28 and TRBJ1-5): DVKVTQSSRYLVKRTGEKVFLECVQDMDHENMFWYRQDPGLGLRLIYFSYDVKMKEKGDIPEGYSVSREKKERFSLILESASTNQTSMYLCASSRDGQYSNQPQHFGDGTRLSIL.